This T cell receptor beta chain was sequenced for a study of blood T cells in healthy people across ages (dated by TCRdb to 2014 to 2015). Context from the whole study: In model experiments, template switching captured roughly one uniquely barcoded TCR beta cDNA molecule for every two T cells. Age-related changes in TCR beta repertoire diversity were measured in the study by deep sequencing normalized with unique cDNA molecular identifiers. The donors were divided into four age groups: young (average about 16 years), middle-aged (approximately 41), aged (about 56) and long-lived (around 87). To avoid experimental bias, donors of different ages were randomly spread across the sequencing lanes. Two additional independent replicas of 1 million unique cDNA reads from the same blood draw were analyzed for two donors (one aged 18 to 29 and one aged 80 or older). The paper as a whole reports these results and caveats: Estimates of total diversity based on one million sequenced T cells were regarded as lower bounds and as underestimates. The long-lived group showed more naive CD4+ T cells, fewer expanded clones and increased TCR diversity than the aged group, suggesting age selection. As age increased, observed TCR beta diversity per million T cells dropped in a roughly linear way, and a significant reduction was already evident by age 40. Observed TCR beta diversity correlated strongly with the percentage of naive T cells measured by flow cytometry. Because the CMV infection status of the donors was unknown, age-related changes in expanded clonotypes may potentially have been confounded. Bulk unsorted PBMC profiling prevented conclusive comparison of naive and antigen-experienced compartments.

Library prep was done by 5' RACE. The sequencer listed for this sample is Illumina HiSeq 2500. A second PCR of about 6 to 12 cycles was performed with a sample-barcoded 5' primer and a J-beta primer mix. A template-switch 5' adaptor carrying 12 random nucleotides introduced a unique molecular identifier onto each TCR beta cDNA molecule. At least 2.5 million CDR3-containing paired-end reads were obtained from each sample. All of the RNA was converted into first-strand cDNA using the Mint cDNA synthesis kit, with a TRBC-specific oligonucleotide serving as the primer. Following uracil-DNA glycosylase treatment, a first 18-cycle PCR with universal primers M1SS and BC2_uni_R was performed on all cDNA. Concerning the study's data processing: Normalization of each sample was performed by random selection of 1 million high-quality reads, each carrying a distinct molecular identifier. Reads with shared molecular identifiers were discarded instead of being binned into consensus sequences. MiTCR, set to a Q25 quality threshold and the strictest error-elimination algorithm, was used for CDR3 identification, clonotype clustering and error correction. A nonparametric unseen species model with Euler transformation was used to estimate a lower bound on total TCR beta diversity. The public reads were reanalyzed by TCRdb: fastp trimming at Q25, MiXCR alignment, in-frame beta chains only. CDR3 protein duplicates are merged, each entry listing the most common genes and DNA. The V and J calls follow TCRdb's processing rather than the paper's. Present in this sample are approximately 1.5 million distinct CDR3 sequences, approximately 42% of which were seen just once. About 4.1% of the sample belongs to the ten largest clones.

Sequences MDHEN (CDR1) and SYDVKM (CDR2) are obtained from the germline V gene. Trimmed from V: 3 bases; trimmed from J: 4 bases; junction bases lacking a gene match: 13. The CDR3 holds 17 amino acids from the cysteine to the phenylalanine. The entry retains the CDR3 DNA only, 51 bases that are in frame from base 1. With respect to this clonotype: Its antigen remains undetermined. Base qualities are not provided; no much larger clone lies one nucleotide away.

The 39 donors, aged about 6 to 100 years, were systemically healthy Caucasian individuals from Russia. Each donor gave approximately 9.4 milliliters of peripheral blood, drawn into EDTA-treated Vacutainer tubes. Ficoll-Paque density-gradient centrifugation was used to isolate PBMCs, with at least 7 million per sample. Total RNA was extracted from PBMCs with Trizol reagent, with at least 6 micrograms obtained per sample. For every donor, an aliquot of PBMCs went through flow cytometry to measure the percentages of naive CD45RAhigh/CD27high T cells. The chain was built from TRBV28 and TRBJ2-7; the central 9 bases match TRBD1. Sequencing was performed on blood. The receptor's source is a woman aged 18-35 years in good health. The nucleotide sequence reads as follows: TGTGCCAGCAGTTTCTATACCCGAGACAGGGGGGTTTACGAGCAGTACTTC. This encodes CASSFYTRDRGVYEQYF.